Sequencing of this T cell receptor (beta chain) was carried out in a study of cytomegalovirus exposure and HLA in healthy donors. The V gene end was trimmed by 3 bases and the J gene end by 4 bases; junction bases not matched to a gene: 16. Germline V gives CDR1 LGHNA, CDR2 YNFKEQ. This CDR3 has 19 amino acids. A multiplex PCR was run with 60 Vbeta primers and 13 Jbeta primers. The method was immunoSEQ multiplex PCR; TCRdb's version includes in-frame clones alone and lacks a portion of them. This sample has 90,000 to 150,000 clones, with around three quarters found just once. Sequencing was performed on PBMCs. The gene calls are TRBV4-2 and TRBJ2-3, with TRBD2 matching 10 bases. This receptor was identified in a human donor in good health. Written as DNA, the CDR3 is TGTGCCAGCAGCCACGCAATGGGGGCTAGCGGGAGTGGGTCAGATACGCAGTATTTT. Protein product: CASSHAMGASGSGSDTQYF.